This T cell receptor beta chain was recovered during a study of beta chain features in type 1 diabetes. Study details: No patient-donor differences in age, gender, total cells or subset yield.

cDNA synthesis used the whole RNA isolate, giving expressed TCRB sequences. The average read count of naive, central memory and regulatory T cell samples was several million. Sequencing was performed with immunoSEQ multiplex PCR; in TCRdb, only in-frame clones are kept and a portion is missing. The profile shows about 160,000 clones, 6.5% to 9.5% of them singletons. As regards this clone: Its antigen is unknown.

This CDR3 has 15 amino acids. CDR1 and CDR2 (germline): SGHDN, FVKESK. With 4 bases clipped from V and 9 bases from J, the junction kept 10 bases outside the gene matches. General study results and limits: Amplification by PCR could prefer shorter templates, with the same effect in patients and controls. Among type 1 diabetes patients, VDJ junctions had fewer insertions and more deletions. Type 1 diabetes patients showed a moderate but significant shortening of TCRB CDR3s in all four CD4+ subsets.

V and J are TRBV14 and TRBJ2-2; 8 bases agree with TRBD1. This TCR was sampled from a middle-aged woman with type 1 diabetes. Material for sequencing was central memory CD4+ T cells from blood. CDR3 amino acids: CASSPEGRGRWELFF. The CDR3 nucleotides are TGTGCCAGCAGCCCAGAAGGCAGGGGGCGATGGGAGCTGTTTTTT.